A selection of T cell receptor beta chains follows, all from one sample in a study of T-cell memory formation after mild COVID-19. MiXCR, run by TCRdb on the 5' RACE reads, gives a single entry per CDR3 protein. This table holds roughly 600,000 distinct CDR3 sequences, more than 15% found once. Source material: PBMCs or a T cell subset sorted from them (not recorded which). These receptors came from an adult woman who had mild COVID-19 (a few samples of this study predate the infection). Cell type and time point are not known. Both conserved end residues are part of each CDR3. D genes are given only for firm matches. Only some rows state a clone size, as once, few, many or a class for expanded clones.

J: TRBJ1-5; V: TRBV28; size: NA; D: NA; DNA: TGTGCCAGCAGTGACCGTAATCAGCCCCAGCATTTT; CDR3: CASSDRNQPQHF
J: TRBJ1-1; V: TRBV3-1; size: NA; D: NA; DNA: TGTGCCAGCAGCCAAGGACCACTGAACACTGAAGCTTTCTTT; CDR3: CASSQGPLNTEAFF
J: TRBJ2-3; V: TRBV7-9; size: many; D: TRBD1; DNA: TGTGCCAGCAGCTTAGGGGACAGTTCGACAGATACGCAGTATTTT; CDR3: CASSLGDSSTDTQYF
J: TRBJ2-7; V: TRBV5-1; size: NA; D: NA; DNA: TGCGCCAGCAGCTTGGGGCAGTTGGGCCCCTACGAGCAGTACTTC; CDR3: CASSLGQLGPYEQYF
J: TRBJ2-7; V: TRBV6-4; size: NA; D: NA; DNA: TGTGCCATGCAGACAGGACAAGAGCAGTACTTC; CDR3: CAMQTGQEQYF
J: TRBJ2-3; V: TRBV5-1; size: NA; D: NA; DNA: TGCGCCAGCAGCTTGGAAGGTGGGGCCGGAGATACGCAGTATTTT; CDR3: CASSLEGGAGDTQYF
J: TRBJ2-1; V: TRBV28; size: few; D: NA; DNA: TGTGCCAGCAGTTTCGGACCATCTCAGACCTACAATGAGCAGTTCTTC; CDR3: CASSFGPSQTYNEQFF
J: TRBJ2-1; V: TRBV5-1; size: NA; D: TRBD1; DNA: TGCGCCAGCAGCCCCCCGGACAGGGGTTACAATGAGCAGTTCTTC; CDR3: CASSPPDRGYNEQFF
J: TRBJ2-4; V: TRBV10-3; size: few; D: NA; DNA: TGTGCCATCAGTTCCAGGGTTGAGGGAAACATTCAGTACTTC; CDR3: CAISSRVEGNIQYF
J: TRBJ2-7; V: TRBV20-1; size: few; D: TRBD1; DNA: TGCAGTGCTAGAGGGGACAGCGGATACTACGAGCAGTACTTC; CDR3: CSARGDSGYYEQYF
J: TRBJ2-7; V: TRBV7-2; size: few; D: NA; DNA: TGTGCCAGCAGCTGGCTCGGGAGTACCTACGAGCAGTACTTC; CDR3: CASSWLGSTYEQYF
J: TRBJ2-7; V: TRBV7-9; size: many; D: NA; DNA: TGTGCCAGCAGATACACAGGGACCTACGAGCAGTACTTC; CDR3: CASRYTGTYEQYF
J: TRBJ1-4; V: TRBV6-5; size: NA; D: NA; DNA: TGTGCCAGCAGTCCCCTCAGGGAAGAAAAACTGTTTTTT; CDR3: CASSPLREEKLFF
J: TRBJ2-5; V: TRBV5-4; size: NA; D: TRBD1; DNA: TGTGCCAGCAGCTTACAGGGGGTATACCAAGAGACCCAGTACTTC; CDR3: CASSLQGVYQETQYF
J: TRBJ1-1; V: TRBV5-6; size: NA; D: TRBD1; DNA: TGTGCCAGCAGTCTCACAGGGGGCGCAAAATCCGCTGAAGCTTTCTTT; CDR3: CASSLTGGAKSAEAFF
J: TRBJ2-7; V: TRBV14; size: few; D: NA; DNA: TGTGCCAGCAGCCAAGAATACGGGACCTACGAGCAGTACTTC; CDR3: CASSQEYGTYEQYF
J: TRBJ2-7; V: TRBV10-3; size: NA; D: TRBD2; DNA: TGTGCCATCAGCCCACTAGCGGGTCCCCCCTACGAGCAGTACTTC; CDR3: CAISPLAGPPYEQYF
J: TRBJ1-2; V: TRBV12-3/TRBV12-4; size: few; D: NA; DNA: TGTGCCAGCAGGTCCGGCAGGGCTAACTATGGCTACACCTTC; CDR3: CASRSGRANYGYTF
J: TRBJ2-1; V: TRBV27; size: many; D: NA; DNA: TGTGCCAGCAGTTACTTGCCTATAGGCACCAATGAGCAGTTCTTC; CDR3: CASSYLPIGTNEQFF
J: TRBJ1-1; V: TRBV20-1; size: NA; D: NA; DNA: TGCAGTGCTAGAGATTGGACAGCCAACACTGAAGCTTTCTTT; CDR3: CSARDWTANTEAFF
J: TRBJ1-1; V: TRBV5-1; size: many; D: NA; DNA: TGCGCCAGCAGCTTGGTGGCAGGATCGAACACTGAAGCTTTCTTT; CDR3: CASSLVAGSNTEAFF
J: TRBJ2-5; V: TRBV7-7; size: many; D: TRBD2; DNA: TGTGCTAGCAGCTTAGGGACTAGCGGGAGCGAGACCCAGTACTTC; CDR3: CASSLGTSGSETQYF
J: TRBJ1-1; V: TRBV7-2; size: NA; D: NA; DNA: TGTGCCAGCAGCTTATCCGGACTGACCAACACTGAAGCTTTCTTT; CDR3: CASSLSGLTNTEAFF
J: TRBJ2-2; V: TRBV5-3; size: NA; D: NA; DNA: TGTGCCAGAAGCTTGGTAGCGGTAGGAACCGGGGAGCTGTTTTTT; CDR3: CARSLVAVGTGELFF
J: TRBJ2-2; V: TRBV11-3; size: few; D: NA; DNA: TGTGCCAGCACCCTGTCTGGTGGGCCCAACGCCGGGGAGCTGTTTTTT; CDR3: CASTLSGGPNAGELFF